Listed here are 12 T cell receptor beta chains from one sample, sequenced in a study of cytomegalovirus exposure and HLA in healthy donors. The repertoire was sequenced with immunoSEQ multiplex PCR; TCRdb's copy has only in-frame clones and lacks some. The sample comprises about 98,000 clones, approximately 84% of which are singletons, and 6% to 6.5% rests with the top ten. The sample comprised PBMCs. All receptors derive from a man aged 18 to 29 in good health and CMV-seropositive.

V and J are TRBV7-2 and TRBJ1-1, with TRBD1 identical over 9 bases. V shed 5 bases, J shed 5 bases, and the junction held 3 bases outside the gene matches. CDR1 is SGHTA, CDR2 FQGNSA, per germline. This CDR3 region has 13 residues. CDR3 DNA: TGTGCCAGCAGCACGACAGGGGGGACTGAAGCTTTCTTT. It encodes CASSTTGGTEAFF.

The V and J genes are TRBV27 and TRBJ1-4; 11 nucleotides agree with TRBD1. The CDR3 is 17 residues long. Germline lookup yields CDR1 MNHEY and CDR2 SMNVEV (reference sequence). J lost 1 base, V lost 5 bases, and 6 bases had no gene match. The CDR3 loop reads CASSRRTGGVTNEKLFF. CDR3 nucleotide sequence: TGTGCCAGCAGTCGTAGGACAGGGGGCGTAACTAATGAAAAACTGTTTTTT.

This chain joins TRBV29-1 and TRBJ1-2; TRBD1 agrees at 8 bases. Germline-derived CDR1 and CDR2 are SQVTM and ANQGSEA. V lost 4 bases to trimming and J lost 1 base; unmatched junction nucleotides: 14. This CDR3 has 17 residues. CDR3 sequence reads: CSVGRGRGRLDNYGYTF. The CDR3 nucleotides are TGCAGCGTTGGTCGGGGCAGGGGGCGCTTGGATAACTATGGCTACACCTTC. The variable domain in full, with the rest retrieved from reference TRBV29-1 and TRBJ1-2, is SAVISQKPSRDICQRGTSLTIQCQVDSQVTMMFWYRQQPGQSLTLIATANQGSEATYESGFVIDKFPISRPNLTFSTLTVSNMSPEDSSIYLCSVGRGRGRLDNYGYTFGSGTRLTVV.

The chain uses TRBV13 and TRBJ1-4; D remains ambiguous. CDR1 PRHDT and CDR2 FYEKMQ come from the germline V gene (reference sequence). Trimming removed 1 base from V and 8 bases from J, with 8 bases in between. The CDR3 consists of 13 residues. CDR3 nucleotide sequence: TGTGCCAGCAGCTTAGAAGGTAGCGAAAAACTGTTTTTT. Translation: CASSLEGSEKLFF. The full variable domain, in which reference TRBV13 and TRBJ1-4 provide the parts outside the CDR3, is AAGVIQSPRHLIKEKRETATLKCYPIPRHDTVYWYQQGPGQDPQFLISFYEKMQSDKGSIPDRFSAQQFSDYHSELNMSSLELGDSALYFCASSLEGSEKLFFGSGTQLSVL.

This chain's CDR3 is CASSQDSRETQYF. In nucleotides, the CDR3 is TGTGCCAGCAGCCAAGACTCTAGAGAGACCCAGTACTTC. This chain joins TRBV4-2 and TRBJ2-5; D call uncertain. Germline loops: CDR1 LGHNA, CDR2 YNFKEQ. The CDR3 contains 13 residues. V shed 0 bases and J shed 4 bases, with 6 bases lying between them.

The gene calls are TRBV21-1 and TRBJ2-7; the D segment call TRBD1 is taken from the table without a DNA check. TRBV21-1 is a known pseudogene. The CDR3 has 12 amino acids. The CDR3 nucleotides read TGTGCCAGCAGCAACCACTCCTACGAGCAGTACTTC. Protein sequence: CASSNHSYEQYF.

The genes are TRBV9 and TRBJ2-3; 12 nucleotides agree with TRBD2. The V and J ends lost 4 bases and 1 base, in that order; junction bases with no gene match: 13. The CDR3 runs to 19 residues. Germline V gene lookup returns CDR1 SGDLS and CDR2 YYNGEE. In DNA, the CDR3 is TGTGCCAGCAGCCACGCACTAGCGGGGGGAAAAAGGGGCACAGATACGCAGTATTTT. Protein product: CASSHALAGGKRGTDTQYF.

The CDR3 nucleotides are TGTGCCAGCAGGGCCGGAGACAGGGGAACCTACGAGCAGTACTTC. Encoded protein: CASRAGDRGTYEQYF. The chain combines TRBV6-6 with TRBJ2-7, with 8 bases that match TRBD1. The V gene's germline CDR1 is MNHNY and CDR2 SVGAGI (reference sequence). The trim removed 6 bases at V and 2 bases at J, leaving 9 bases unmatched. The CDR3 length is 15 residues.

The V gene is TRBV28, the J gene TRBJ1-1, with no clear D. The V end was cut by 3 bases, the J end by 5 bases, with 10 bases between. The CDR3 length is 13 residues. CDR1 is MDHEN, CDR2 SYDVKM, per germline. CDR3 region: CASSLSGRTEAFF. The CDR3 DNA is TGTGCCAGCAGTTTGTCCGGGAGAACTGAAGCTTTCTTT.

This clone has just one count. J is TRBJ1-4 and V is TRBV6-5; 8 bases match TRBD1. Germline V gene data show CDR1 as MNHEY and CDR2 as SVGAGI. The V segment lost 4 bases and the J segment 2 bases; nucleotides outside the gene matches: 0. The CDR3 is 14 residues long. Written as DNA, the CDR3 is TGTGCCAGCAGTTCAGGGGGCACTAATGAAAAACTGTTTTTT. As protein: CASSSGGTNEKLFF.

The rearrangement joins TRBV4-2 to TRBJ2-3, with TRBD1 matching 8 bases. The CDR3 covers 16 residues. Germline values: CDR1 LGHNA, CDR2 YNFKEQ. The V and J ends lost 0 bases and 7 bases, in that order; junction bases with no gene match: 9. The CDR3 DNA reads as TGTGCCAGCAGCCAAGATTGGAGACAGGGGAGAAATACGCAGTATTTT. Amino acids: CASSQDWRQGRNTQYF.

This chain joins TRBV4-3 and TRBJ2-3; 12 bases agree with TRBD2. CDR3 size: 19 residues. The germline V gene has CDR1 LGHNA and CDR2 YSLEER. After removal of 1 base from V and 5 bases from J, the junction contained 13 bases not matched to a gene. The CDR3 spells CASSQAATRLAGVGDTQYF. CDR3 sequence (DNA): TGCGCCAGCAGCCAAGCCGCAACTAGACTAGCGGGGGTTGGAGATACGCAGTATTTT.